This T cell receptor beta chain is drawn from a study of T cell repertoires in cytomegalovirus infection. Study as a whole: Both CMV infection and a matching HLA type were indicated by public TCR beta signatures. Study conclusions and caveats: What dominated the ex vivo response were HLA-C-restricted CMV-specific TCR beta clonotypes. Accumulated public TCR beta family frequency recognized individuals carrying CMV together with the relevant HLA.

TCRdb processed the reads anew with MiXCR; each CDR3 protein has one entry. Of fewer than 30,000 distinct CDR3 sequences listed, under 20% are singletons. Comments on this clonotype: No antigen is known for it.

CDR1 and CDR2 from the germline V gene are MNHEY and SMNVEV (reference sequence). V was pared by 4 bases and J by 4 bases, with 2 bases of the junction left unmatched. The CDR3 runs 13 residues. This sample comprised CD8+ T cells from cultured PBMCs, obtained from culture after CMV antigen stimulation. The sequence derives from a human donor in good health (CMV status not recorded). Some clones in this sample may be carry-over from other donors' samples. V usage is TRBV27 and J usage is TRBJ2-7, with 9 positions matching TRBD1. CDR3 in amino acids: CASSYRGPYEQYF. The DNA of the CDR3 is TGTGCCAGCAGTTACAGGGGGCCGTACGAGCAGTACTTC.